The rows below give T cell receptor beta chains drawn from one sample of a study of CD8 T cells in ankylosing spondylitis. From the 5' RACE reads, TCRdb called clonotypes with MiXCR, one entry per CDR3 protein. The sample includes 390,000 or so distinct CDR3 sequences, about 20% seen only once; the top ten take less than 20%. Sequencing was done on a sample of blood, either unsorted or a sorted T cell fraction (not recorded which). All receptors come from a male donor with ankylosing spondylitis. CDR3s include the opening cysteine and the closing phenylalanine or tryptophan. A D gene is named only where the DNA matches it firmly. Clone size, where shown, is once, few, many, or a class for clones that have expanded.

>TRBD2|TRBV29-1|TRBJ2-3|-
TGCAGCGTACAAGGACTAGCCCCAGATACGCAGTATTTT
CSVQGLAPDTQYF
>TRBD1|TRBV27|TRBJ2-1|-
TGTGCCAGCAGGCCAGGGGGCCCATCCTACAATGAGCAGTTCTTC
CASRPGGPSYNEQFF
>-|TRBV7-2|TRBJ1-4|-
TGTGCCAGCAGCTTAGACCAGGGAGCTAATGAAAAACTGTTTTTT
CASSLDQGANEKLFF
>-|TRBV7-2|TRBJ2-1|few
TGTGCCAGCACCCCGAGGGGTAGGGGGGGCTGGAATGAGCAGTTCTTC
CASTPRGRGGWNEQFF
>TRBD2|TRBV7-9|TRBJ2-7|few
TGTGCCAGCAGCTCTGACTGGGGCGGGAGGGCCTACGAGCAGTACTTC
CASSSDWGGRAYEQYF
>-|TRBV29-1|TRBJ1-5|few
TGCAGCGTTGAAGCCTCCAGCAATCAGCCCCAGCATTTT
CSVEASSNQPQHF
>-|TRBV10-3|TRBJ2-2|-
TGTGCCATCACCCTCGGGGCGACGAACACCGGGGAGCTGTTTTTT
CAITLGATNTGELFF
>TRBD2|TRBV10-3|TRBJ2-7|-
TGTGCCATCAGTGAGTCGGTTAGCGGGAGCTACGAGCAGTACTTC
CAISESVSGSYEQYF
>-|TRBV4-1|TRBJ2-1|few
TGCGCCAGCAGACTGGAGAATGAGCAGTTCTTC
CASRLENEQFF
>-|TRBV7-8|TRBJ2-5|few
TGTGCCAGCAGCTTAGTTCGGCCCCTAACGGGAGAGACCCAGTACTTC
CASSLVRPLTGETQYF
>TRBD2|TRBV27|TRBJ2-3|-
TGTGCCAGCAGTAAGGGACTAGGGCAAAGCACAGATACGCAGTATTTT
CASSKGLGQSTDTQYF
>TRBD1|TRBV18|TRBJ2-7|-
TGTGCCAGCTCACCGCGGACAGGCCGGGGTGAGGAGCAGTACTTC
CASSPRTGRGEEQYF
>TRBD2|TRBV12-3/TRBV12-4|TRBJ2-2|few
TGTGCCAGCAGTCCAACGGGACTAGCGGGAGCACGGGAGCTGTTTTTT
CASSPTGLAGARELFF
>-|TRBV29-1|TRBJ2-3|few
TGCAGCGTTTTTCGGGGGCGCGGCACAGATACGCAGTATTTT
CSVFRGRGTDTQYF
>-|TRBV5-5|TRBJ1-2|-
TGTGCCAGCAGCTTGAATATGACACCAAAGACTAACTATGGCTACACCTTC
CASSLNMTPKTNYGYTF
>-|TRBV24-1|TRBJ2-7|-
TGTGCCACCAGTGACCCCGGCAACGAGCAGTACTTC
CATSDPGNEQYF
>-|TRBV12-3/TRBV12-4|TRBJ1-2|-
TGTGCCAGCAGTTTATTGGCGGGGCCCAACTATGGCTACACCTTC
CASSLLAGPNYGYTF
>-|TRBV10-3|TRBJ1-5|few
TGTGCCATCAGTGCCGCGGGCACACCTAGCAATCAGCCCCAGCATTTT
CAISAAGTPSNQPQHF
>TRBD1|TRBV6-1|TRBJ2-6|few
TGTGCCAGCAACCGATTGGGGACAGGGTTTTCTGGGGCCAACGTCCTGACTTTC
CASNRLGTGFSGANVLTF
>TRBD1|TRBV5-6|TRBJ2-2|-
TGTGCCAGCAGCTTCGATTTTCGGGACAGGGGAGTGAAGACCGGGGAGCTGTTTTTT
CASSFDFRDRGVKTGELFF
>TRBD2|TRBV20-1|TRBJ2-3|-
TGCAGTGCTAGAGTTAGCGGGGGAGGTAGGGATACGCAGTATTTT
CSARVSGGGRDTQYF
>-|TRBV4-2|TRBJ1-1|few
TGTGCCAGCAGCCAACCCGGAGTCATGCGCCCTGAAGCTTTCTTT
CASSQPGVMRPEAFF
>TRBD1|TRBV20-1|TRBJ1-2|few
TGCAGTGCCAAAGGACAGGACTATGGCTACCCCTTC
CSAKGQDYGYPF
>-|TRBV12-3/TRBV12-4|TRBJ1-2|few
TGTGCCAGCGGCCTCACTAACTATGGCTACACCTTC
CASGLTNYGYTF
>TRBD1|TRBV5-1|TRBJ1-2|-
TGCGCCAGCAGCTTGGAGGGGGCTAGTGGCTACACCTTC
CASSLEGASGYTF
>-|TRBV6-2/TRBV6-3|TRBJ1-4|few
TGTGCCAGCAGCCCTATTGGAAGAGGCCCCAATGAAAAACTGTTTTTT
CASSPIGRGPNEKLFF
>-|TRBV5-1|TRBJ2-3|-
TGCGCCAGCAGCTTGAGTATTCCTTCAGATACGCAGTATTTT
CASSLSIPSDTQYF
>-|TRBV6-1|TRBJ2-3|-
TGTGCCAGCATCCGGGGACTCACAGATACGCAGTATTTT
CASIRGLTDTQYF
>-|TRBV24-1|TRBJ2-2|-
TGTGCCACCAGTGCTCAGCTCTCCGGGGAGCTGTTTTTT
CATSAQLSGELFF
>-|TRBV7-2|TRBJ2-3|-
TGTGCCAGCAGCTTGACGGGATCCTCTAGCACAGATACGCAGTATTTT
CASSLTGSSSTDTQYF
>TRBD2|TRBV28|TRBJ2-3|-
TGTGCCAGCAGTTTAGGGGTAGCGGGAGTACTAGATACGCAGTATTTT
CASSLGVAGVLDTQYF
>TRBD1|TRBV29-1|TRBJ1-1|few
TGCAGTTCACGGACAGGGGTAATGGCTGAAGCTTTCTTT
CSSRTGVMAEAFF
>-|TRBV6-5|TRBJ2-2|-
TGTGCCAGCAGTTCGCAATCCCAGGGTATAGGCGGGGAGCTGTTTTTT
CASSSQSQGIGGELFF